This paragraph covers one TCR beta chain sequence. The sample is drawn from a study of blood T cell repertoires in COVID-19. Study-level information: The samples span acute and convalescent COVID-19 from the United States, Italy and Spain. The cDNA or gDNA used as material had been derived from T cells, B-cell-depleted T cells, or PBMCs.

Per the original data handling: Cell counts per sample came from amplifying reference gene primers. TCRdb's table, derived via immunoSEQ multiplex PCR, lists solely in-frame clones and lacks some. The DNA was the basis for D and trimming; V, J and clone size are from that table. The sample shows 30,000 or so clones, roughly four fifths of them seen only once. The sample was peripheral blood. The clonotype comes from a man aged 45-65 years with acute or convalescent COVID-19.

DNA for the CDR3: TGTGCCAGCAGCGTAGCGGGGGATGAGCAGTTCTTC. Protein product: CASSVAGDEQFF. This chain uses TRBV9 with TRBJ2-1; D might be TRBD2 (6 bases). CDR3 length equals 12 residues. The germline CDR1 and CDR2 sequences are SGDLS and YYNGEE. Trimming removed 0 bases at V and 8 bases at J, with 6 bases between.